The clone carrying this T cell receptor (beta chain) was picked up many times. Antigen unknown. V was cut by 3 bases and J by 6 bases, with 10 bases left in between. This CDR3 is 12 amino acids long. Per germline, CDR1 SGHDT and CDR2 YYEEEE. TCRdb re-called the reads through MiXCR, storing one row per CDR3 protein. The sample lists roughly 230,000 distinct CDR3 sequences; approximately 13% were seen once. The data stem from a study of T cell repertoires in cytomegalovirus infection. Study as a whole: Based on public TCR beta signatures, there were indications of CMV infection and of a matching HLA type.

Broader study findings: Identification of carriers of CMV plus the relevant HLA was performed using cumulative public TCR beta family frequency. The response measured ex vivo was dominated by TCR beta clonotypes (HLA-C-restricted and CMV-specific).

The specimen was PBMCs. The sequence derives from a human donor in good health (CMV status not recorded). Some clones in this sample may be carry-over from other donors' samples. This sequence joins TRBV5-6 and TRBJ2-7, with unresolved D. The CDR3 DNA reads TGTGCCAGCAGCTCGGACCGGATCGAGCAGTACTTC. Protein: CASSSDRIEQYF.